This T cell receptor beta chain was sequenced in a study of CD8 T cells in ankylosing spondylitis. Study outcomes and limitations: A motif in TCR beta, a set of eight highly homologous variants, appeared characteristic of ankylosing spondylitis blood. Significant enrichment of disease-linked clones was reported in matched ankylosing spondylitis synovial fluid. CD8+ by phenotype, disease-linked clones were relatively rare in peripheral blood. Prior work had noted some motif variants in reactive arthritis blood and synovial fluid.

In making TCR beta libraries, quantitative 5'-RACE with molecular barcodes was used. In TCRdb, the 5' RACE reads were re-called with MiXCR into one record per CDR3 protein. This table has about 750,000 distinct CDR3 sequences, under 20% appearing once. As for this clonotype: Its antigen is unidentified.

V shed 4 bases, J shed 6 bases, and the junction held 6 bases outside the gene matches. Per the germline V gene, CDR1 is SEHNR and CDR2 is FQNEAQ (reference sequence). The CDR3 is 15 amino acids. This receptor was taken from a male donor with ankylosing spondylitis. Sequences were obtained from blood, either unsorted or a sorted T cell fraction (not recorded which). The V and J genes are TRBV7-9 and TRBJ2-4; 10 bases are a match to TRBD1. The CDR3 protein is CASSYGRTGGNIQYF. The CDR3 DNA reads TGTGCCAGCAGCTACGGGCGGACAGGGGGAAACATTCAGTACTTC.